The 5 T cell receptor beta chains in this list originate from one sample, sequenced in a study of blood T cell repertoires in COVID-19. Profiled with immunoSEQ multiplex PCR; TCRdb holds only in-frame clones, not every one. The table records around 150,000 clones, roughly 90% of them present only once. The sequenced sample was PBMCs or T cells enriched from blood (not recorded which). Receptors were obtained from a woman in her forties or fifties who had recovered from COVID-19.

J is TRBJ1-2 and V is TRBV7-9; D is possibly TRBD1 (6 bases). Germline loops: CDR1 SEHNR, CDR2 FQNEAQ (reference sequence). CDR3 length equals 14 residues. Deletions cut 3 bases from V and 7 bases from J, with 15 bases between. CDR3 sequence: CASSLSAGDSGYTF. Here the CDR3 DNA reads TGTGCCAGCAGCTTGTCGGCAGGGGATAGTGGCTACACCTTC.

The chain joins TRBV30 to TRBJ1-4; TRBD1 matches at 8 bases. In germline, CDR1 is GTSNPN, CDR2 SVGIG (reference sequence). The V and J ends lost 0 bases and 8 bases, in that order; junction bases with no gene match: 2. This CDR3 region has 13 residues. In DNA, the CDR3 is TGTGCCTGGAGTGTGTCAGGGGGCGAAAAACTGTTTTTT. Its translation is CAWSVSGGEKLFF.

The DNA of the CDR3 is TGTGCCAGCAGCCCAGGACAGCAAGAGACCCAGTACTTC. Its protein is CASSPGQQETQYF. The chain combines TRBV4-2 with TRBJ2-5; maybe TRBD1 (6 bases). The CDR3 runs to 13 residues. V was shortened by 4 bases and J by 2 bases, with 8 bases between the two germline ends. CDR1 and CDR2 from the germline V gene are LGHNA and YNFKEQ.

This clone was detected once. The rearrangement joins TRBV20-1 to TRBJ1-5; tentatively, D is TRBD1 (6 bases). Germline assignment: CDR1 DFQATT and CDR2 SNEGSKA (reference sequence). The CDR3 runs 15 residues. Trimming took off 3 bases at V and 2 bases at J, with 14 bases between the two ends. The DNA of the CDR3 is TGCAGTGCTAGTCCTACGACAGGACGCAATCAGCCCCAGCATTTT. Amino acids: CSASPTTGRNQPQHF.

This rearrangement joins TRBV10-3 to TRBJ1-6; a possible D gene is TRBD1 (6 bases). The CDR3 is 14 residues long. Trimming removed 3 bases from V and 9 bases from J, with 12 bases in between. Germline assignment: CDR1 ENHRY and CDR2 SYGVKD. Here the CDR3 DNA reads TGTGCCATCAGTGAAGGGACACCCCCTTCACCCCTCCACTTT. This translates into CAISEGTPPSPLHF.